The sequence of this T cell receptor beta chain was determined in a study of blood T cell repertoires in COVID-19. Across the whole study: Acute and convalescent COVID-19 specimens originated in the United States, Italy and Spain.

Here immunoSEQ multiplex PCR was the method, and the copy in TCRdb shows in-frame clones only, minus some. The data show 150,000 to 200,000 clones, about 81% seen once. CDR1 is SGHVS and CDR2 is FQNEAQ in the germline V gene. The CDR3 is 15 amino acids. The V and J ends lost 1 base and 3 bases, in that order; junction bases with no gene match: 3. The chain combines TRBV7-8 with TRBJ1-5; TRBD1 aligns across 7 bases. This clonotype was sampled from a woman aged 65 to 85 with acute or convalescent COVID-19. The sample comprised peripheral blood. CDR3 nucleotide sequence: TGTGCCAGCAGCTTAGGGACAGGCCCCAATCAGCCCCAGCATTTT. Its protein product is CASSLGTGPNQPQHF.